This is a list of T cell receptor beta chains from one sample in a study of CD8+ T cells in alopecia areata. Assay: immunoSEQ multiplex PCR; the TCRdb copy retains only in-frame clones and omits some. This table has some 120,000 clones, about three fifths appearing once. The sequences come from CD8+ T cells sorted from blood, collected at week 24, from a patient treated with tofacitinib. The receptors come from a human donor with alopecia areata. CDR3s include the opening cysteine and the closing phenylalanine or tryptophan. The D gene is left open where the match is weak. Clone size is not always given. Where it is, it says once, few, many or a class for expanded clones.

D gene	CDR3 length	V gene	J gene	clone size	CDR3 DNA	CDR3 protein
TRBD2	11	TRBV27	TRBJ2-3	NA	TGTGCCAGCAGTTTAGGGGACTATGAGTATTTT	CASSLGDYEYF
NA	13	TRBV6-5	TRBJ2-1	NA	TGTGCCAGCAGTTATAGCTCCTACAATGAGCAGTTCTTC	CASSYSSYNEQFF
NA	16	TRBV11-2	TRBJ1-1	few	TGTGCCAGCAGCTTAGTCCCCGACAGGTCGAACACTGAAGCTTTCTTT	CASSLVPDRSNTEAFF
NA	14	TRBV10-3	TRBJ2-2	few	TGTGCCAGCGGACAATCCGGTCATACCGGGGAGCTGTTTTTT	CASGQSGHTGELFF
TRBD2	15	TRBV30	TRBJ2-1	NA	TGTGCCTGGAGTGTCAGCGGCGGGGGGGTCGATGAGCAGTTCTTC	CAWSVSGGGVDEQFF
TRBD2	13	TRBV10-2	TRBJ2-7	NA	TGCGCCAGCAGTGCGCCGGGGGGGGTCGAGCAGTACTTC	CASSAPGGVEQYF
NA	11	TRBV13	TRBJ2-1	once	TGTGCCAGCAGCGTTACCAATGAGCAGTTCTTC	CASSVTNEQFF
NA	14	TRBV27	TRBJ1-6	few	TGTGCCAGCAGTCCGCAGGGTCACAATTCACCCCTCCACTTT	CASSPQGHNSPLHF
NA	14	TRBV27	TRBJ1-2	once	TGTGCCAGCAGTCCAGACAGGACTCTGGCGGGCTACACCTTC	CASSPDRTLAGYTF
NA	16	TRBV4-2	TRBJ2-5	once	TGTGCCAGCAGCCAAGATGAAGGGTACGCTGAAGAGACCCAGTACTTC	CASSQDEGYAEETQYF
NA	15	TRBV7-2	TRBJ2-1	NA	TGTGCCAGCAGCGTGGCTGGGTACCCGAACAATGAGCAGTTCTTC	CASSVAGYPNNEQFF
NA	15	TRBV6-5	TRBJ2-2	NA	TGTGCCAGCACTTACCGGGACCCAGTCACCGGGGAGCTGTTTTTT	CASTYRDPVTGELFF
NA	14	TRBV2	TRBJ2-3	NA	TGTGCCAGCAGTGCTGGGACTGGCACAGATACGCAGTATTTT	CASSAGTGTDTQYF
NA	14	TRBV6-1	TRBJ2-3	few	TGTGCCACCACCCGCCTACGAGGGCCAGATACGCAGTATTTT	CATTRLRGPDTQYF
NA	14	TRBV7-9	TRBJ1-3	NA	TGTGCCAGCAGCCAGGCGGGCTCTGGAAACACCATATATTTT	CASSQAGSGNTIYF
NA	19	TRBV23-1	TRBJ2-3	NA	TGCGCCAGCAGACCAAGGGCCGGGGGTTTAACTAGCCCCACAGATACGCAGTATTTT	CASRPRAGGLTSPTDTQYF
TRBD2	14	TRBV9	TRBJ2-7	NA	TGTGCCAGCAGCGCGGGACTAGCGGGGGATGAGCAGTACTTC	CASSAGLAGDEQYF
NA	14	TRBV19	TRBJ2-7	NA	TGTGCCAGTGGGTCCCTGAGAGTACCCTACGAGCAGTACTTC	CASGSLRVPYEQYF
TRBD1	15	TRBV13	TRBJ1-5	NA	TGTGCCAGCAGCTCGACAGGGATTAGCAATCAGCCCCAGCATTTT	CASSSTGISNQPQHF
TRBD2	13	TRBV9	TRBJ2-7	few	TGTGCCAGCTCCTCCGGGGGGTCGGGTGAGCAGTACTTC	CASSSGGSGEQYF